A selection of T cell receptor beta chains follows, all from one sample in a study of cytomegalovirus exposure and HLA in healthy donors. Produced via immunoSEQ multiplex PCR; TCRdb's table is partial and in-frame only. The sample holds roughly 130,000 clones, roughly 80% seen once. What was sequenced was PBMCs. These receptors all stem from a middle-aged woman in good health and CMV-seronegative. CDR3s include the opening cysteine and the closing phenylalanine or tryptophan. Fields, in order: D gene, clone size, J gene, V gene, CDR3 protein, CDR3 DNA. A D gene is named only where the DNA matches it firmly. The listing skips clone size in some rows; elsewhere it reads once, few, many or a size class.

>TRBD1|once|TRBJ1-5|TRBV10-3
CAISEAGPGQGPWQPQHF
TGTGCCATCAGTGAGGCAGGGCCCGGACAGGGACCGTGGCAGCCCCAGCATTTT
>-|-|TRBJ1-1|TRBV4-1
CASSLNAGNTEAFF
TGCGCCAGCAGCCTCAACGCAGGGAACACTGAAGCTTTCTTT
>-|-|TRBJ2-3|TRBV5-1
CASSPAREIITDTQYF
TGCGCCAGCAGCCCCGCCAGGGAAATTATCACAGATACGCAGTATTTT
>TRBD1|-|TRBJ1-3|TRBV19
CASSSHPTGAGNTIYF
TGTGCCAGTAGTTCCCACCCGACAGGGGCTGGAAACACCATATATTTT
>TRBD2|-|TRBJ2-7|TRBV5-4
CASSTGTSVYEQYF
TGTGCCAGCAGCACGGGGACTAGCGTCTACGAGCAGTACTTC
>-|once|TRBJ1-1|TRBV19
CASSISLGPNTEAFF
TGTGCCAGTAGTATCTCATTGGGCCCGAACACTGAAGCTTTCTTT
>-|-|TRBJ2-7|TRBV6-5
CASSPHGGPTYEQYF
TGTGCCAGCAGCCCACACGGGGGGCCAACCTACGAGCAGTACTTC
>-|-|TRBJ2-7|TRBV27
CASSLRGTINYEQYF
TGTGCCAGCAGTTTACGAGGAACAATCAACTACGAGCAGTACTTC
>-|-|TRBJ2-7|TRBV4-1
CASSQVSGVRYEQYF
TGCGCCAGCAGCCAAGTTTCCGGGGTACGCTACGAGCAGTACTTC
>TRBD2|-|TRBJ2-7|TRBV5-6
CASSFGTSGYEQYF
TGTGCCAGCAGCTTCGGGACTAGCGGCTACGAGCAGTACTTC